This T cell receptor (beta chain) stems from a study of T cells in tuberculosis. Across the study: CD1B tetramers identified T cells specific for mycobacterial lipid GMM.

The table came from immunoSEQ multiplex PCR; TCRdb's copy has only in-frame clones and leaves some out. This sample has 45,000 or so clones, with over 90% found just once. Study-wide points: Shorter CDR3-alpha in active tuberculosis partly drove smaller distances.

Germline V gene data show CDR1 as KGHSH and CDR2 as LQKENI. Trimming pared 8 bases from V and 0 bases from J, leaving 16 bases between. This CDR3 spans 15 amino acids. A single count supports this clone. Its antigen remains unidentified. The TCR originated in a donor aged 5-35 years with latent tuberculosis or without tuberculosis infection. This rearrangement joins TRBV18 to TRBJ1-2; D is uncertain. The material sequenced was PBMCs. As DNA, the CDR3 is TGTGCCAGCCCCCCCCCGGACTCAACTAACTATGGCTACACCTTC. Amino acids: CASPPPDSTNYGYTF.